This T cell receptor beta chain was retrieved from a study of tumour-infiltrating T cells in Burkitt lymphoma. Study-wide context: Overall and progression-free survival were predicted by productive clonality.

This CDR3 region has 15 residues. Germline V gene data show CDR1 as MDHEN and CDR2 as SYDVKM. After removal of 7 bases from V and 10 bases from J, the junction contained 16 bases not matched to a gene. Profiling relied on immunoSEQ multiplex PCR, and the TCRdb table lists in-frame clones only, not all of them. The table shows more than 2,500 clones, with around 76% occurring only once. This sequence joins TRBV28 and TRBJ1-5, with 7 nucleotides matching TRBD1. The sequencing sample was made of tumor tissue. This TCR derives from a human donor with diffuse large B-cell lymphoma. In DNA form, the CDR3 reads TGTGCCAGCATTTCAGGGGGACAGTCCTCAGGACCCCAGCATTTT. The encoded protein is CASISGGQSSGPQHF.